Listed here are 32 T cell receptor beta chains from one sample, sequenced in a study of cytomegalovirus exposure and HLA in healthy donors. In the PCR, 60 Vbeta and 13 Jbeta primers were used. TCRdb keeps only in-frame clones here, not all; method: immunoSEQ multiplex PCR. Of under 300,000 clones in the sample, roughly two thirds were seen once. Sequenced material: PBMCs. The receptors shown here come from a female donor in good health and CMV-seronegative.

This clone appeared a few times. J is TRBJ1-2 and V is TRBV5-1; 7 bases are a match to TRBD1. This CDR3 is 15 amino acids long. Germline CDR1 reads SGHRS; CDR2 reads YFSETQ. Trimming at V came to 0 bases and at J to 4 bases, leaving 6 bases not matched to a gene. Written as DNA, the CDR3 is TGCGCCAGCAGCTTGGACCCCTCAGGGGGCTATGGCTACACCTTC. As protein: CASSLDPSGGYGYTF. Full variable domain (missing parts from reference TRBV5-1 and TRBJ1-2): KAGVTQTPRYLIKTRGQQVTLSCSPISGHRSVSWYQQTPGQGLQFLFEYFSETQRNKGNFPGRFSGRQFSNSRSEMNVSTLELGDSALYLCASSLDPSGGYGYTFGSGTRLTVV.

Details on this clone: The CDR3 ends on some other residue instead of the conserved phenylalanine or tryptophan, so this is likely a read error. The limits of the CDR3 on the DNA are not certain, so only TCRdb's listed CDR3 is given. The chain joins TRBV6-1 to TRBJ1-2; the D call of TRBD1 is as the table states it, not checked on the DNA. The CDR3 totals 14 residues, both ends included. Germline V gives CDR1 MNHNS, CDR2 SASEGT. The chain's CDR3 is CASSEPGQGVVSPL.

This CDR3 is CASSLGTALGDQPQHF. The CDR3 DNA is TGCGCCAGCAGCTTAGGGACAGCCCTAGGAGATCAGCCCCAGCATTTT. The chain employs TRBV5-1 and TRBJ1-5; 7 nucleotides agree with TRBD1. Germline CDR1 is SGHRS and CDR2 is YFSETQ. V trimming: 2 bases; J trimming: 5 bases; junction bases outside the gene matches: 10. There are 16 residues in the CDR3.

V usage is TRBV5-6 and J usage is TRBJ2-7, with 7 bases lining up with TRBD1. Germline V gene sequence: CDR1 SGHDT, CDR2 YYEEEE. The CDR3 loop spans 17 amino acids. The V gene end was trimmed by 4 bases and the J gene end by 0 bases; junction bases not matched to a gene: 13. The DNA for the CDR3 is TGTGCCAGCAGCCCAGGGACAGCCATCTCCAGCTCCTACGAGCAGTACTTC. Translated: CASSPGTAISSSYEQYF.

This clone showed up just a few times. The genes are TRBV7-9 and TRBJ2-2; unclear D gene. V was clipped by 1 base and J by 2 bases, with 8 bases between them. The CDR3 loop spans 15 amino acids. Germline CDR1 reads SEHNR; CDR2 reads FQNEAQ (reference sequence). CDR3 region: CASSLETRNTGELFF. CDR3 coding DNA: TGTGCCAGCAGCTTAGAGACACGAAACACCGGGGAGCTGTTTTTT. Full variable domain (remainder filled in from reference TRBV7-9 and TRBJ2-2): DTGVSQNPRHKITKRGQNVTFRCDPISEHNRLYWYRQTLGQGPEFLTYFQNEAQLEKSRLLSDRFSAERPKGSFSTLEIQRTEQGDSAMYLCASSLETRNTGELFFGEGSRLTVL.

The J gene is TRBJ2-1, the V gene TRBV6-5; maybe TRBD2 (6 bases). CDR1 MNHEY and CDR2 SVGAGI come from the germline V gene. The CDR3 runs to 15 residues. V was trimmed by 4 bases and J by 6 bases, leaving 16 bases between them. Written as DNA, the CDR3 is TGTGCCAGCAGTTCGACTAGTTTTTCGGGCAATGAGCAGTTCTTC. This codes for CASSSTSFSGNEQFF.

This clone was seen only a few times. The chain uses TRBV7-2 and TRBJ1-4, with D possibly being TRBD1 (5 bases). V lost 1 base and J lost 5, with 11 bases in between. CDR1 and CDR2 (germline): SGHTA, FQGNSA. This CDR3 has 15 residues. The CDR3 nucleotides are TGTGCCAGCAGCTTAGATGGGGGGGGGAATGAAAAACTGTTTTTT. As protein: CASSLDGGGNEKLFF.

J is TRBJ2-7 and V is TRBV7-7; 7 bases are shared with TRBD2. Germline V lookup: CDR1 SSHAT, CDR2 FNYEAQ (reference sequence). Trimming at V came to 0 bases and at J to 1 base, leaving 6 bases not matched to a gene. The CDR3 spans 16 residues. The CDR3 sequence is CASSLAFTSESYEQYF. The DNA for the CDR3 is TGTGCCAGCAGCTTAGCGTTTACTAGCGAATCCTACGAGCAGTACTTC.

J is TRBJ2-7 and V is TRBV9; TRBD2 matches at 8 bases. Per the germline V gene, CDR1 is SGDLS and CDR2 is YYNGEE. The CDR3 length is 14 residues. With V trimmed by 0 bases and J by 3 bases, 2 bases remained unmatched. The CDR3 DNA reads TGTGCCAGCAGCGTAGGCCTAGCGGGCTACGAGCAGTACTTC. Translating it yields CASSVGLAGYEQYF.

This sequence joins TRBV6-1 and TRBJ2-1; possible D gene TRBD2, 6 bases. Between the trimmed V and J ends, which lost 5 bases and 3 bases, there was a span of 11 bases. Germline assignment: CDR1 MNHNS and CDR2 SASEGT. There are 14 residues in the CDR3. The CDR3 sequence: CASSPDYLYNEQFF. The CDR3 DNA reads TGTGCCAGCAGTCCGGACTACCTCTACAATGAGCAGTTCTTC.

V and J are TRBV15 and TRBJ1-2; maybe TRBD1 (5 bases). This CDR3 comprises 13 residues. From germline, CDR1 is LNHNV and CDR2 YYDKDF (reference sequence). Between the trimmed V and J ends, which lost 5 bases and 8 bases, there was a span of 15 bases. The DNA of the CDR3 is TGTGCCACCAGCCGGCAGGGTAATTACGGCTACACCTTC. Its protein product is CATSRQGNYGYTF.

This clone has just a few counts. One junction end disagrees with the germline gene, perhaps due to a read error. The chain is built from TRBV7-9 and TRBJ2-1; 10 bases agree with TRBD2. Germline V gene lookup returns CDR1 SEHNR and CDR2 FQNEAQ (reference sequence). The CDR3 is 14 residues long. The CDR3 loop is CSSSWLAGADEQFF. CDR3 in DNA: TGTTCCAGCAGCTGGCTAGCGGGAGCGGATGAGCAGTTCTTC.

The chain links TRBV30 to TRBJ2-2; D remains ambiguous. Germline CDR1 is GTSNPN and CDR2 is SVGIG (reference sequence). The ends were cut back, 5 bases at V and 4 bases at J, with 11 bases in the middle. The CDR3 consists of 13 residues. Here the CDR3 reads CAWRGDGTGELFF. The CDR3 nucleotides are TGTGCCTGGCGCGGAGATGGCACCGGGGAGCTGTTTTTT.

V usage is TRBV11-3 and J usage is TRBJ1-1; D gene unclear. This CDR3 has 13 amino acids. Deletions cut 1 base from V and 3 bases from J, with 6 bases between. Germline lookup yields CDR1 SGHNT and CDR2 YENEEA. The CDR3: CASSLAVYTEAFF. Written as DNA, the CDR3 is TGTGCCAGCAGCTTAGCAGTGTACACTGAAGCTTTCTTT.

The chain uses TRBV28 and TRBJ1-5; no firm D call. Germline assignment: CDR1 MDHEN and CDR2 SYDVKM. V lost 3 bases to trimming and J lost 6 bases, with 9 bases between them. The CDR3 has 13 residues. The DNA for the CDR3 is TGTGCCAGCAGTTTGCGAGGGAGTCAGCCCCAGCATTTT. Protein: CASSLRGSQPQHF.

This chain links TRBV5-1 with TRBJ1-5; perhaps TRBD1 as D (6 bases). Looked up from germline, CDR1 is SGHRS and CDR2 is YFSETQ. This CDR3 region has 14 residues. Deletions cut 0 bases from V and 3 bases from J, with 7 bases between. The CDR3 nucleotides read TGCGCCAGCAGCTTGGACAGGGCCAATCAGCCCCAGCATTTT. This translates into CASSLDRANQPQHF.

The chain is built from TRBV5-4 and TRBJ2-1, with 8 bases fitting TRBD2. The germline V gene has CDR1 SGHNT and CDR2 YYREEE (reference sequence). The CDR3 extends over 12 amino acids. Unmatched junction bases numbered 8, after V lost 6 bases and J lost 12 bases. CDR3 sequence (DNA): TGTGCCAGCATAAGTCTCGCGGGGGGGCAGTTCTTC. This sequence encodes CASISLAGGQFF.

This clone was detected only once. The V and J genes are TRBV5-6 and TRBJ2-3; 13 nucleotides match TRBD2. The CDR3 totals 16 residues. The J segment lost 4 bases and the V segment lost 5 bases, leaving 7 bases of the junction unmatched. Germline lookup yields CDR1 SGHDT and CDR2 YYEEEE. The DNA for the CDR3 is TGTGCCAGCAGTGGGGAGACTAGCGGGAGGTCAGATACGCAGTATTTT. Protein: CASSGETSGRSDTQYF.

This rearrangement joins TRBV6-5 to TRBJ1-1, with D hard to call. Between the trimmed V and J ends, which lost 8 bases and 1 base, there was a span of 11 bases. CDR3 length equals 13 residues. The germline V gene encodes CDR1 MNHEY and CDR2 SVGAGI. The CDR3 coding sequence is TGTGCCAGCTTTAAAGCAGGGAACACTGAAGCTTTCTTT. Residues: CASFKAGNTEAFF.

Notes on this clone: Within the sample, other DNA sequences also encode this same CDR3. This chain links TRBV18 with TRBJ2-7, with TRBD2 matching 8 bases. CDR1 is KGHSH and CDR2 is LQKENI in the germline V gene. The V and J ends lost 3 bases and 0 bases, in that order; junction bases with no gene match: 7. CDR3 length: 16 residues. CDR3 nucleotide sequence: TGTGCCAGCTCACCGGGCAGCGGGAGTGGCTCCTACGAGCAGTACTTC. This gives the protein CASSPGSGSGSYEQYF. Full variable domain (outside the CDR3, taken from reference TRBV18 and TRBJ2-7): NAGVMQNPRHLVRRRGQEARLRCSPMKGHSHVYWYRQLPEEGLKFMVYLQKENIIDESGMPKERFSAEFPKEGPSILRIQQVVRGDSAAYFCASSPGSGSGSYEQYFGPGTRLTVT.

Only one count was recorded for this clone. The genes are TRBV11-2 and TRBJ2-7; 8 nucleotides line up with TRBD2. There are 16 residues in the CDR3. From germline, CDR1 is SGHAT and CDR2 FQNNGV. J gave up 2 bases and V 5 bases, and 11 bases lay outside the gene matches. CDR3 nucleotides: TGTGCCAGCAGCGATCAAGCGGGAGAAACCCCCTACGAGCAGTACTTC. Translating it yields CASSDQAGETPYEQYF.

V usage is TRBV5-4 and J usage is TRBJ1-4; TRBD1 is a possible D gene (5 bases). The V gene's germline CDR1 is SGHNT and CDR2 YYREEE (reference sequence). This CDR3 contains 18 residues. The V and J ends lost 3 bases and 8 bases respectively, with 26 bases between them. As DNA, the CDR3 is TGTGCCAGCAGCTCGGGCCCAACCACTGGGGGGAAGGGCGAAAAACTGTTTTTT. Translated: CASSSGPTTGGKGEKLFF.

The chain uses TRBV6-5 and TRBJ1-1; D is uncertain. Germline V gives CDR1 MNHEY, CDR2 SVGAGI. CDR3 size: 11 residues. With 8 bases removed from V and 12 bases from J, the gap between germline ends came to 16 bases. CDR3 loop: CASVEGLVPFF. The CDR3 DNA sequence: TGTGCCAGCGTGGAGGGTTTGGTGCCTTTCTTT.

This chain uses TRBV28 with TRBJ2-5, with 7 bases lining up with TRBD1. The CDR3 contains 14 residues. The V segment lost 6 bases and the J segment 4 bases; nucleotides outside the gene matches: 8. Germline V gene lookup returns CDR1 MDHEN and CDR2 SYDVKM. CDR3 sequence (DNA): TGTGCCAGCAGCCCTCAACAGGGGCGAGAGACCCAGTACTTC. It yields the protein CASSPQQGRETQYF.

CDR3 bases: TGTGCCAGCAGCCCCTGGTCGGGGGGCAATGAGCAGTTCTTC. This encodes CASSPWSGGNEQFF. The chain is built from TRBV27 and TRBJ2-1; 7 bases are a match to TRBD2. The V and J ends lost 6 bases and 6 bases, in that order; junction bases with no gene match: 8. The CDR3 has 14 amino acids. Per the germline V gene, CDR1 is MNHEY and CDR2 is SMNVEV (reference sequence).

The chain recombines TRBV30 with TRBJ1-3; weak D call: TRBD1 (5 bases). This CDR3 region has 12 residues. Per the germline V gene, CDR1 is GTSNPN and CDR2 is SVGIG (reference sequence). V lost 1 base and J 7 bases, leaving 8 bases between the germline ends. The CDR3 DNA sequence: TGTGCCTGGAGTGGAACAGGCAACACCATATATTTT. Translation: CAWSGTGNTIYF.

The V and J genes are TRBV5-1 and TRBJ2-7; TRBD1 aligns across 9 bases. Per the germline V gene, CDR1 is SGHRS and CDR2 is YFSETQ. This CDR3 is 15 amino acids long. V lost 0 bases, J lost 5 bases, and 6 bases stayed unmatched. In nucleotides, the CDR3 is TGCGCCAGCAGCTTGGCCGGGGACAGGGTCCACGAGCAGTACTTC. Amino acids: CASSLAGDRVHEQYF.

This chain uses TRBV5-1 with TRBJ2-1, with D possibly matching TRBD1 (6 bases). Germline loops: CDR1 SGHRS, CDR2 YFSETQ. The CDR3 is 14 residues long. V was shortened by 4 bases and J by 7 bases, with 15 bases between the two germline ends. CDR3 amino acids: CASSPAGEGNEQFF. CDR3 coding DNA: TGCGCCAGCAGCCCGGCAGGGGAAGGGAATGAGCAGTTCTTC.

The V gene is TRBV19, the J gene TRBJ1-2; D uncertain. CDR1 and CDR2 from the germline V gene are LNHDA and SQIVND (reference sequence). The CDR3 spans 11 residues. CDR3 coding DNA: TGTACCATTCGGAGGCACTCCAAGGGAACCTTC. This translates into CTIRRHSKGTF.

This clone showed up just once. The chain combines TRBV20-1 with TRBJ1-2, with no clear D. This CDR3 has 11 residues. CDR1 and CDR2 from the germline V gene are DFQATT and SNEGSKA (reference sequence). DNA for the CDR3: TGCAGCGTCCCAACTAGGGCTGGCTACACCTTC. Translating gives CSVPTRAGYTF.

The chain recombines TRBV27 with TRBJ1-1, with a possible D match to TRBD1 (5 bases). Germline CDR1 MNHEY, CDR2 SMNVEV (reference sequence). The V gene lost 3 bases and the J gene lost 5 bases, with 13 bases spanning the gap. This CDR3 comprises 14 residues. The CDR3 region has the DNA TGTGCCAGCAGTTTTTTGGGGGGAGGAACTGAAGCTTTCTTT. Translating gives CASSFLGGGTEAFF.

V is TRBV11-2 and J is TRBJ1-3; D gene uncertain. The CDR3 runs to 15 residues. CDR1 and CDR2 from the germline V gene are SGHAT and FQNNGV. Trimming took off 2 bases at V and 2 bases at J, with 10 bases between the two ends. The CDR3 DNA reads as TGTGCCAGCAGCTTACAGATCGAGGCTGGAAACACCATATATTTT. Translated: CASSLQIEAGNTIYF.